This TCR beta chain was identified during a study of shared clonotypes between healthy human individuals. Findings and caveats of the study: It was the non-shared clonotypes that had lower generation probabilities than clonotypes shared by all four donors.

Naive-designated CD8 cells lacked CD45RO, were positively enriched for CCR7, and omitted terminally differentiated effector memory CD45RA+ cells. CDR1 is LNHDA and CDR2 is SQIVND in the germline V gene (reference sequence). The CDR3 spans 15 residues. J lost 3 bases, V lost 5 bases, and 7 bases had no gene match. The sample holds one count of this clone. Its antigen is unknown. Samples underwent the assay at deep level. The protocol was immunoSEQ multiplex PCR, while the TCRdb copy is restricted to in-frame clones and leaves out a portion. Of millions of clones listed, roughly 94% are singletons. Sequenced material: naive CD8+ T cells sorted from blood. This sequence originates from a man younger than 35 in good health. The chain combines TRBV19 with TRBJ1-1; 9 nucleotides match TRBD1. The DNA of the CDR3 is TGTGCCAGTAGTGATCGACAGGGGGTCGACACTGAAGCTTTCTTT. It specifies CASSDRQGVDTEAFF.